Here is one T cell receptor (beta chain) with its context. Its target is unknown. Sample time point: newly diagnosed, previously untreated cHL patient sample. V gave up 8 bases and J gave up 8 bases; unmatched junction bases: 14. This CDR3 is built from 16 residues. Germline lookup yields CDR1 SNHLY and CDR2 FYNNEI. These data are taken from a study of PD-1 blockade in classical Hodgkin lymphoma. TCRdb's table, derived via immunoSEQ multiplex PCR, lists solely in-frame clones and lacks some. The sample includes 17,000 or so clones, about nine tenths of them seen just once. Study conclusions and caveats: The repertoire differences lack a defined cause, possibly disease activity or prior therapy. The study reported lower baseline TCR diversity in newly diagnosed patients than in healthy donors.

The receptor was isolated from a human donor with classical Hodgkin lymphoma. This chain uses TRBV2 with TRBJ2-1, with 11 positions matching TRBD2. Sequencing input: peripheral blood mononuclear cells (PBMCs). As DNA, the CDR3 is TGTGCCAGCGCACCGGGACTAGCGGCCGGGCACGATGAGCAGTTCTTC. Encoded protein: CASAPGLAAGHDEQFF.